Below are 5 T cell receptor beta chains sequenced from a single sample in a study of CD8 T cells in ankylosing spondylitis. Each CDR3 protein is one row after TCRdb ran MiXCR on the 5' RACE reads. The table has more than 150,000 distinct CDR3 sequences, over 15% seen once. Sequenced input: blood, either unsorted or a sorted T cell fraction (not recorded which). These receptors came from a male donor between 5 and 29 years old with ankylosing spondylitis or in good health (not recorded which).

This clonotype was observed many times. This chain links TRBV5-1 with TRBJ2-5; D not certain. V was pared by 2 bases and J by 7 bases, with 15 bases between. The CDR3 runs to 14 residues. Germline V gene lookup returns CDR1 SGHRS and CDR2 YFSETQ. The CDR3 region has the DNA TGCGCCAGCAGCTTCGGATCGGGCGACGGGACCCAGTACTTC. Encoded protein: CASSFGSGDGTQYF.

This clonotype has at least ten counts. The V call is TRBV10-3, the J call TRBJ2-2; 8 nucleotides agree with TRBD1. The CDR3 has 14 residues. V lost 10 bases and J lost 0; bases outside the gene matches: 4. Germline-derived CDR1 and CDR2 are ENHRY and SYGVKD. The CDR3 spells CASSGGANTGELFF. CDR3 DNA: TGTGCCAGCTCAGGGGGCGCGAACACCGGGGAGCTGTTTTTT.

In this sample, this clonotype turned up many times. The chain employs TRBV29-1 and TRBJ2-3, with TRBD1 as a possible D gene (6 bases). In germline, CDR1 is SQVTM, CDR2 ANQGSEA. V lost 6 bases, J lost 2 bases, and 12 bases lay in between. The CDR3 loop spans 13 amino acids. The CDR3 sequence: CSVPRGFTDTQYF. CDR3 DNA: TGCAGCGTGCCCAGGGGATTCACAGATACGCAGTATTTT.

This clonotype was found many times. DNA of the CDR3: TGTGCCAGCAGTTTCGAAGGACGGGGAAACACCATATATTTT. Its translation is CASSFEGRGNTIYF. This sequence joins TRBV12-3 or TRBV12-4 and TRBJ1-3; D is unresolved. This CDR3 comprises 14 residues. V was clipped by 3 bases and J by 4 bases, with 10 bases between them.

The J gene is TRBJ1-1, the V gene TRBV7-2, with D unclear. V gave up 6 bases and J gave up 0 bases, with 8 bases separating them. The CDR3 is 13 amino acids. CDR1 and CDR2 from the germline V gene are SGHTA and FQGNSA. The CDR3: CASSPELNTEAFF. In nucleotides, the CDR3 is TGTGCCAGCAGTCCCGAACTGAACACTGAAGCTTTCTTT.